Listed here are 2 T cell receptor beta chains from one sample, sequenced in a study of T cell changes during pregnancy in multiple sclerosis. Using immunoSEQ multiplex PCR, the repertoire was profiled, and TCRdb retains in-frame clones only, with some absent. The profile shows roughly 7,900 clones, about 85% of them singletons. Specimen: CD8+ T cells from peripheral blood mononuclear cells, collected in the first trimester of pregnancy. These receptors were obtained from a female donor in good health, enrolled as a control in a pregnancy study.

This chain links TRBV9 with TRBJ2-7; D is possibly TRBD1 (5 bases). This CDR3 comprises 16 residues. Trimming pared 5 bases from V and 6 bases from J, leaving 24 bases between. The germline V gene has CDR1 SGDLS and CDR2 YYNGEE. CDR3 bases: TGTGCCAGCAGACTCCTAATGGGGCCGCAAGTAAGCGAGCAGTACTTC. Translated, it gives CASRLLMGPQVSEQYF.

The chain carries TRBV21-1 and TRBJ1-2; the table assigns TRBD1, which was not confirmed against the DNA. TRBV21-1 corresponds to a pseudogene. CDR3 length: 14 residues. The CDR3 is CASSKVGDRVLGTF. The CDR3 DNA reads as TGTGCCAGCAGCAAAGTCGGGGACAGGGTTTTAGGCACCTTC.